This T cell receptor beta chain appears in the sequencing data of a study of blood T cell repertoires in COVID-19. Study-level information: Specimens from acute and convalescent COVID-19 originated in the United States, Italy and Spain.

In the authors' methods: Estimates of nucleated cell counts were drawn from the amplification of reference gene primers. Produced via immunoSEQ multiplex PCR; TCRdb's table is partial and in-frame only. V and J calls and clone size are given by that table; D and trimming were obtained from the DNA. Found here are 250,000 to 350,000 clones, approximately 84% of them singletons; the top ten hold less than 11%. The germline V and J ends were trimmed by 8 bases and 6 bases, with 7 bases remaining between them. CDR3 length equals 11 residues. The germline CDR1 and CDR2 sequences are LGHDT and YNNKEL (reference sequence). Before being deemed recovered, Cohort 3 donors had two negative PCRs, clearance, or symptom resolution.

The sample comprised PBMCs or T cells enriched from blood (not recorded which). The TCR sequence derives from a woman between 18 and 29 years old who had recovered from COVID-19. The chain recombines TRBV3-1 (or the pseudogene TRBV3-2) with TRBJ2-2; D gene ambiguous. The DNA of the CDR3 is TGTGCCAGCTCCGGAGCCGGGGAGCTGTTTTTT. Protein sequence: CASSGAGELFF.